A selection of T cell receptor beta chains follows, all from one sample in a study of neurological immune-mediated disorders. TCRdb processed the 5' RACE reads anew with MiXCR; each CDR3 protein has one entry. The sample consists of about 80,000 distinct CDR3 sequences, over 4.5% of them appearing once. Sequencing was done on a sample of PBMCs. Receptor source: a woman aged 60-70 years with multiple sclerosis. The CDR3 runs from the conserved cysteine through the conserved F or W. D genes are given only for firm matches. Clone sizes are given selectively: once, few, many, or a class where the clone is expanded.

cdr3_nt: TGCGCCAGCAGCACCGGACAGTGGGACACCGGGGAGCTGTTTTTT
cdr3_aa: CASSTGQWDTGELFF
cdr3_length: 15
clone_size: many
v_call: TRBV5-1
j_call: TRBJ2-2
d_call: .

cdr3_nt: TGCGCCAGCAGCCCCACCTCCTACGAGCAGTACTTC
cdr3_aa: CASSPTSYEQYF
cdr3_length: 12
clone_size: many
v_call: TRBV7-2
j_call: TRBJ2-7
d_call: .

cdr3_nt: TGTGCCAGCAGTTTGTTCCCCACTGAAGCTTTCTTT
cdr3_aa: CASSLFPTEAFF
cdr3_length: 12
clone_size: few
v_call: TRBV12-3/TRBV12-4
j_call: TRBJ1-1
d_call: .

cdr3_nt: TGCAGTGCTAGCCCAGGGATTGGGGAAAAACTGTTTTTT
cdr3_aa: CSASPGIGEKLFF
cdr3_length: 13
clone_size: many
v_call: TRBV20-1
j_call: TRBJ1-4
d_call: .

cdr3_nt: TGTGCCACCAGTGATTTGAGGGACTATTCGAACACCGGGGAGCTGTTTTTT
cdr3_aa: CATSDLRDYSNTGELFF
cdr3_length: 17
clone_size: many
v_call: TRBV24-1
j_call: TRBJ2-2
d_call: TRBD2

cdr3_nt: TGTGCCAGCAGTTTAGGGTCTAGCAGAGCCTACGAGCAGTACTTC
cdr3_aa: CASSLGSSRAYEQYF
cdr3_length: 15
clone_size: few
v_call: TRBV12-3/TRBV12-4
j_call: TRBJ2-7
d_call: .

cdr3_nt: TGCAGTGCTAGAGATCCCAGGGAAGTCAACACCATATATTTT
cdr3_aa: CSARDPREVNTIYF
cdr3_length: 14
clone_size: many
v_call: TRBV20-1
j_call: TRBJ1-3
d_call: .

cdr3_nt: TGCGCCAGCAGCTTGGTGGCAGGGGTCGAGACCTACGAGCAGTACTTC
cdr3_aa: CASSLVAGVETYEQYF
cdr3_length: 16
clone_size: .
v_call: TRBV5-1
j_call: TRBJ2-7
d_call: .

cdr3_nt: TGTGCCAGCAGCCAAGACCCCCGCCAATGGGAGACCCAGTACTTC
cdr3_aa: CASSQDPRQWETQYF
cdr3_length: 15
clone_size: many
v_call: TRBV3-1
j_call: TRBJ2-5
d_call: .

cdr3_nt: TGCGCCAGCAGCTTAGCACAGGGGTGGAATGAGCAGTTCTTC
cdr3_aa: CASSLAQGWNEQFF
cdr3_length: 14
clone_size: many
v_call: TRBV5-1
j_call: TRBJ2-1
d_call: TRBD1

cdr3_nt: TGTGCCGCGAACACAGGACTGCGGGCTGCAACTAATGAAAAACTGTTTTTT
cdr3_aa: CAANTGLRAATNEKLFF
cdr3_length: 17
clone_size: many
v_call: TRBV28
j_call: TRBJ1-4
d_call: .

cdr3_nt: TGCAGTGCTAGGGTCAGCGATACTGAAGCTTTCTTT
cdr3_aa: CSARVSDTEAFF
cdr3_length: 12
clone_size: many
v_call: TRBV20-1
j_call: TRBJ1-1
d_call: .

cdr3_nt: TGTGCCAGCAGCCCCACCGGGACTTCAACAGATACGCAGTATTTT
cdr3_aa: CASSPTGTSTDTQYF
cdr3_length: 15
clone_size: many
v_call: TRBV3-1
j_call: TRBJ2-3
d_call: .

cdr3_nt: TGCGCCAGCAGCTTGGGACATGGGGGTTTCACTGAAGCTTTCTTT
cdr3_aa: CASSLGHGGFTEAFF
cdr3_length: 15
clone_size: medium-sized
v_call: TRBV5-1
j_call: TRBJ1-1
d_call: .

cdr3_nt: TGTGCCAGCAGTCATCGCCAAGAGACCCAGTACTTC
cdr3_aa: CASSHRQETQYF
cdr3_length: 12
clone_size: many
v_call: TRBV27
j_call: TRBJ2-5
d_call: .

cdr3_nt: TGCGCCAGCGTCCAGGGCACCGAGCAGTACTTC
cdr3_aa: CASVQGTEQYF
cdr3_length: 11
clone_size: many
v_call: TRBV10-2
j_call: TRBJ2-7
d_call: .

cdr3_nt: TGTGCCAGTAGTCTGGGACTAGCGGGGGGGCTAATCTACAATGAGCAGTTCTTC
cdr3_aa: CASSLGLAGGLIYNEQFF
cdr3_length: 18
clone_size: .
v_call: TRBV19
j_call: TRBJ2-1
d_call: TRBD2

cdr3_nt: TGCAGCGTTGCCGGGTCGGGGGGGCCAGAGACCCAGTACTTC
cdr3_aa: CSVAGSGGPETQYF
cdr3_length: 14
clone_size: many
v_call: TRBV29-1
j_call: TRBJ2-5
d_call: TRBD2

cdr3_nt: TGCAGTGCTAGCCGAGCCACTAGCGGGGGGTCTAGCTCCTACAATGAGCAGTTCTTC
cdr3_aa: CSASRATSGGSSSYNEQFF
cdr3_length: 19
clone_size: many
v_call: TRBV20-1
j_call: TRBJ2-1
d_call: TRBD2

cdr3_nt: TGTGCCAGCAGCCAAGTCCGTCAGGTACTCAGCTATGGCTACACCTTC
cdr3_aa: CASSQVRQVLSYGYTF
cdr3_length: 16
clone_size: many
v_call: TRBV3-1
j_call: TRBJ1-2
d_call: .

cdr3_nt: TGCAGTGCCACACAGACGAACCGGGAGCTGTTTTTT
cdr3_aa: CSATQTNRELFF
cdr3_length: 12
clone_size: few
v_call: TRBV20-1
j_call: TRBJ2-2
d_call: .

cdr3_nt: TGTGCCAGCACCGGTACAGGGTACACTGAAGCTTTCTTT
cdr3_aa: CASTGTGYTEAFF
cdr3_length: 13
clone_size: .
v_call: TRBV12-3/TRBV12-4
j_call: TRBJ1-1
d_call: .

cdr3_nt: TGTGCCAGCAGCCAAGGATCGGCTAGCGGGGGACTGAACACCGGGGAGCTGTTTTTT
cdr3_aa: CASSQGSASGGLNTGELFF
cdr3_length: 19
clone_size: medium-sized
v_call: TRBV4-2
j_call: TRBJ2-2
d_call: TRBD2

cdr3_nt: TGCAGTGCTGGGTCAAATTCAGATACGCAGTATTTT
cdr3_aa: CSAGSNSDTQYF
cdr3_length: 12
clone_size: many
v_call: TRBV20-1
j_call: TRBJ2-3
d_call: .

cdr3_nt: TGTGCCAGCAGCTACCCCTTGCCTAGCGGGAATGAGCAGTTCTTC
cdr3_aa: CASSYPLPSGNEQFF
cdr3_length: 15
clone_size: many
v_call: TRBV5-6
j_call: TRBJ2-1
d_call: TRBD2

cdr3_nt: TGTGCCAGCAGTCCCCTCGGGCCAGGGGCTCAGCCCCAGCATTTT
cdr3_aa: CASSPLGPGAQPQHF
cdr3_length: 15
clone_size: many
v_call: TRBV27
j_call: TRBJ1-5
d_call: .

cdr3_nt: TGCAGTGCTAGAGAACGGGGGTGGGCTGAAGCTTTCTTT
cdr3_aa: CSARERGWAEAFF
cdr3_length: 13
clone_size: many
v_call: TRBV20-1
j_call: TRBJ1-1
d_call: .

cdr3_nt: TGCAGTGCTACCCGGGGGGGGTCAGAGACCCAGTACTTC
cdr3_aa: CSATRGGSETQYF
cdr3_length: 13
clone_size: many
v_call: TRBV20-1
j_call: TRBJ2-5
d_call: TRBD2

cdr3_nt: TGTGCCAGCAGCCGCTACGGAGGGAACACCGGGGAGCTGTTTTTT
cdr3_aa: CASSRYGGNTGELFF
cdr3_length: 15
clone_size: many
v_call: TRBV5-4
j_call: TRBJ2-2
d_call: .

cdr3_nt: TGCGCCAGCAGCTTGGCCGCGATCTCGAACACTGAAGCTTTCTTT
cdr3_aa: CASSLAAISNTEAFF
cdr3_length: 15
clone_size: many
v_call: TRBV5-1
j_call: TRBJ1-1
d_call: .

cdr3_nt: TGCAGCGTTGACAGGGGCACTGAAGCTTTCTTT
cdr3_aa: CSVDRGTEAFF
cdr3_length: 11
clone_size: medium-sized
v_call: TRBV29-1
j_call: TRBJ1-1
d_call: .

cdr3_nt: TGTGCCAGCAGTGACGCGGGAAGGGGAAGCCTCTACGAGCAGTACTTC
cdr3_aa: CASSDAGRGSLYEQYF
cdr3_length: 16
clone_size: .
v_call: TRBV2
j_call: TRBJ2-7
d_call: .

cdr3_nt: TGTGCCAGCAGCTACCGCAGGACAGGCTACGAGCAGTACTTC
cdr3_aa: CASSYRRTGYEQYF
cdr3_length: 14
clone_size: .
v_call: TRBV11-2
j_call: TRBJ2-7
d_call: TRBD1

cdr3_nt: TGTGCCAGCACCTTCATAGGGAGGAGAGGCTATGGCTACACCTTC
cdr3_aa: CASTFIGRRGYGYTF
cdr3_length: 15
clone_size: many
v_call: TRBV6-5
j_call: TRBJ1-2
d_call: .

cdr3_nt: TGTGCCACCAGTTGGAGGGATAGCAATCAGCCCCAGCATTTT
cdr3_aa: CATSWRDSNQPQHF
cdr3_length: 14
clone_size: many
v_call: TRBV24-1
j_call: TRBJ1-5
d_call: .

cdr3_nt: TGTGCCAGCAGCCAAGCGGGGGCCGGTTGGGATGAGCAGTTCTTC
cdr3_aa: CASSQAGAGWDEQFF
cdr3_length: 15
clone_size: many
v_call: TRBV3-1
j_call: TRBJ2-1
d_call: .

cdr3_nt: TGTGCCAGCCGCCCGGGGGGTGTATGGCGCAATCAGCCCCAGCATTTT
cdr3_aa: CASRPGGVWRNQPQHF
cdr3_length: 16
clone_size: many
v_call: TRBV28
j_call: TRBJ1-5
d_call: .

cdr3_nt: TGCAGCGCCCTCGGCCCAGCCTACAATGAGCAGTTCTTC
cdr3_aa: CSALGPAYNEQFF
cdr3_length: 13
clone_size: many
v_call: TRBV29-1
j_call: TRBJ2-1
d_call: .

cdr3_nt: TGCGCCAGCAGCTTGGCGGACAGCCCGGCTCTGTACTTC
cdr3_aa: CASSLADSPALYF
cdr3_length: 13
clone_size: many
v_call: TRBV5-1
j_call: TRBJ2-7
d_call: .

cdr3_nt: TGCAGTGCTCCTACTAGCGGGGGCACAGATACGCAGTATTTT
cdr3_aa: CSAPTSGGTDTQYF
cdr3_length: 14
clone_size: many
v_call: TRBV20-1
j_call: TRBJ2-3
d_call: TRBD2

cdr3_nt: TGCAGTGCGGCTACACGTTTCCCTGAAGCTTTCTTT
cdr3_aa: CSAATRFPEAFF
cdr3_length: 12
clone_size: .
v_call: TRBV20-1
j_call: TRBJ1-1
d_call: .

cdr3_nt: TGTGCCAGCAGCCAAGCCTATGACAGGGTGGTCCACAATGAGCAGTTCTTC
cdr3_aa: CASSQAYDRVVHNEQFF
cdr3_length: 17
clone_size: many
v_call: TRBV14
j_call: TRBJ2-1
d_call: TRBD1

cdr3_nt: TGTGCCACCAGTGATTCGGGACAGGGGGGCTATGGCTACACCTTC
cdr3_aa: CATSDSGQGGYGYTF
cdr3_length: 15
clone_size: many
v_call: TRBV24-1
j_call: TRBJ1-2
d_call: TRBD1

cdr3_nt: TGTTCCAGCACCGCAGACAGCCTTAACACTGAAGCTTTCTTT
cdr3_aa: CSSTADSLNTEAFF
cdr3_length: 14
clone_size: .
v_call: TRBV6-4
j_call: TRBJ1-1
d_call: .